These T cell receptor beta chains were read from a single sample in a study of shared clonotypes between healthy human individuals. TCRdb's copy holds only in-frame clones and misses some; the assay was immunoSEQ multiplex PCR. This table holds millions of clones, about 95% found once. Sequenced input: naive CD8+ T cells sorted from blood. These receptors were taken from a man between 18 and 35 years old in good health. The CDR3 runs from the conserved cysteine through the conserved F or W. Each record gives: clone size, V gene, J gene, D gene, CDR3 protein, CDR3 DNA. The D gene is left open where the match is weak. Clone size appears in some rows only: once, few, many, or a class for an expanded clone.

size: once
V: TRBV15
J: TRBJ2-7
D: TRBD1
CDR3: CATSHGTGDEQYF
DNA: TGTGCCACCAGCCACGGGACAGGGGACGAGCAGTACTTC

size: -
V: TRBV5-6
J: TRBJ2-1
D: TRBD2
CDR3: CASSQVYGRPPEQFF
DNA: TGTGCCAGCAGCCAAGTTTACGGGAGGCCTCCTGAGCAGTTCTTC

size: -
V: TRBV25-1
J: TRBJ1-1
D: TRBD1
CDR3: CASSEDRDTEAFF
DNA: TGTGCCAGCAGTGAGGACAGGGACACTGAAGCTTTCTTT

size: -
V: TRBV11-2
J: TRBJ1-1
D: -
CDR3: CASSYRQRNTEAFF
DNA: TGTGCCAGCAGCTATCGACAGAGGAACACTGAAGCTTTCTTT

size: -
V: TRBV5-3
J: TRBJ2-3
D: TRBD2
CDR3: CARPIVAGGETDTQYF
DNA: TGTGCCAGACCCATCGTAGCGGGAGGAGAGACAGATACGCAGTATTTT

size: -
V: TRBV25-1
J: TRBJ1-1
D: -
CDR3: CASKSFGGRDEAFF
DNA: TGTGCCAGCAAGAGCTTCGGGGGGCGCGATGAAGCTTTCTTT

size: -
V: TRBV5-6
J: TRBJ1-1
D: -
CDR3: CASSYGGPEAFF
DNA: TGTGCCAGCAGCTATGGAGGCCCTGAAGCTTTCTTT

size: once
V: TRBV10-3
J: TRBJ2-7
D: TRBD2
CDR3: CAIRDGLAAYGQYF
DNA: TGTGCCATCAGGGACGGGCTAGCGGCCTACGGGCAGTACTTC

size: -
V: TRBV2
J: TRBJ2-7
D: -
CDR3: CASRSGVAYEQYF
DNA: TGTGCCAGCCGGAGCGGTGTGGCCTACGAGCAGTACTTC

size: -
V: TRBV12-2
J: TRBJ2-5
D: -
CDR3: CASRIGQLQETQYF
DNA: TGTGCAAGTCGCATAGGACAGCTTCAAGAGACCCAGTACTTC

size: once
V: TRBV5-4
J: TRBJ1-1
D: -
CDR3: CASSSPGRQAPIF
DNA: TGTGCCAGCAGCTCCCCGGGGAGGCAGGCCCCGATCTTT

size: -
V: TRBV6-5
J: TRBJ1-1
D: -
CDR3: CASSYGAGTTEAFF
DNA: TGTGCCAGCAGTTATGGGGCAGGAACTACTGAAGCTTTCTTT

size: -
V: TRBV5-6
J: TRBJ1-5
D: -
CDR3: CASSLAVASNQPQHF
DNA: TGTGCCAGCAGCTTGGCCGTCGCCAGCAATCAGCCCCAGCATTTT

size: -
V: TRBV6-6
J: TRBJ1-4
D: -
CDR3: CASSHQAPDEKLFF
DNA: TGTGCCAGCAGCCACCAGGCACCGGATGAAAAACTGTTTTTT

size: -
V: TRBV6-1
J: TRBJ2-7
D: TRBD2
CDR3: CASSEERGSSYEQYF
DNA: TGTGCCAGCAGTGAAGAGCGGGGGAGCTCCTACGAGCAGTACTTC

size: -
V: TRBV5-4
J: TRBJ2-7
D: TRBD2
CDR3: CASSLDLAGGEQYF
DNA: TGTGCCAGCAGCTTGGATCTAGCGGGGGGCGAGCAGTACTTC

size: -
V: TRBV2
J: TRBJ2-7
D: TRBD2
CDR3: CASSEAHGGEYYEQYF
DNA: TGTGCCAGCAGTGAAGCGCACGGGGGGGAGTACTACGAGCAGTACTTC

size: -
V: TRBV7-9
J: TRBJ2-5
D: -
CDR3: CASSLSTIFLETQYF
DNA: TGTGCCAGCAGCTTAAGCACAATATTTCTGGAGACCCAGTACTTC

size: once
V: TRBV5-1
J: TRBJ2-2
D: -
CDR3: CASSFNRNTGELFF
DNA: TGCGCCAGCAGCTTTAACAGGAACACCGGGGAGCTGTTTTTT

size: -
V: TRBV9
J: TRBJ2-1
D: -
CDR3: CASSVGHYNEQFF
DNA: TGTGCCAGCAGCGTAGGTCACTACAATGAGCAGTTCTTC

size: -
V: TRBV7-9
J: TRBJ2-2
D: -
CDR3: CASSLEGGRGTGELFF
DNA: TGTGCCAGCAGCTTAGAGGGGGGACGAGGCACCGGGGAGCTGTTTTTT

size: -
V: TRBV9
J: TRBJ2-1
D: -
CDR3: CASSSDYNEQFF
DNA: TGTGCCAGCAGCAGCGACTACAATGAGCAGTTCTTC

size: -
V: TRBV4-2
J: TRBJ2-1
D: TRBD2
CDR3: CASSQDGGGNEQFF
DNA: TGTGCCAGCAGCCAAGATGGGGGGGGCAATGAGCAGTTCTTC

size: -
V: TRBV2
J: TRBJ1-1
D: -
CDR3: CASGGRTEAFF
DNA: TGTGCCAGCGGGGGGCGTACTGAAGCTTTCTTT

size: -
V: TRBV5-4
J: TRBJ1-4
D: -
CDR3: CASSLGDEGKLFF
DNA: TGTGCCAGCAGCTTGGGGGATGAAGGAAAACTGTTTTTT

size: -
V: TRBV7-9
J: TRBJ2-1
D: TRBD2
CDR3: CASSHSSGGYNEQFF
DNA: TGTGCCAGCAGCCATTCTAGCGGGGGGTACAATGAGCAGTTCTTC

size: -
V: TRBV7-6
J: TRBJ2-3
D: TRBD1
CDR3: CASSLVGTGITITDTQYF
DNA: TGTGCCAGCAGCTTAGTAGGGACAGGAATCACAATCACAGATACGCAGTATTTT